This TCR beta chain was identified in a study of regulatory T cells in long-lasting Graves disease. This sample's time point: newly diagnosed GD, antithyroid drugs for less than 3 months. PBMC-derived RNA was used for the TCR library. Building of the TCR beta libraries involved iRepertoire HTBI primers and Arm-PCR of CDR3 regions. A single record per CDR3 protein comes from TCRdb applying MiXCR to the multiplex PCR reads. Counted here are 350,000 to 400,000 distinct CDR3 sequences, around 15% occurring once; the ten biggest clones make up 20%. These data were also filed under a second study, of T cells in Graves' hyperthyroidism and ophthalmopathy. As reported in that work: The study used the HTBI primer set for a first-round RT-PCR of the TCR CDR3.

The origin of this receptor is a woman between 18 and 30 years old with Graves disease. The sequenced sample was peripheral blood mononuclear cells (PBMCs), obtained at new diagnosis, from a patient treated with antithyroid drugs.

CDR3 DNA: TGCAGTGCTAGTCGGACTCCCTTAGAGCAGTACTTC. It codes for CSASRTPLEQYF. V and J are TRBV20-1 and TRBJ2-7, with D perhaps matching TRBD2 (5 bases). The length of the CDR3 is 12 residues. The ends were cut back, 3 bases at V and 7 bases at J, with 13 bases in the middle. Germline values: CDR1 DFQATT, CDR2 SNEGSKA (reference sequence).